Given below is one T cell receptor (beta chain) in context. The CDR3 is made up of 16 amino acids. V was cut by 7 bases and J by 5 bases, with 23 bases left in between. This specimen belongs to a study of T cells in Graves' hyperthyroidism and ophthalmopathy. RNA transcripts yielded amplified TCR beta CDR3 regions. HTBI primers were the set used in a first-round RT-PCR of the TCR CDR3. TCRdb redid the calling of the multiplex PCR reads with MiXCR, one entry per CDR3 protein. Of 300,000 to 400,000 distinct CDR3 sequences in the sample, 18% were seen once. The chain has TRBV12-3 or TRBV12-4 and TRBJ2-5; D remains unclear. This receptor was identified in a man between 18 and 29 years old with Graves' ophthalmopathy. The sequencing input was blood. In DNA form, the CDR3 reads TGTGCCAGCACTCTAAGACCGGGCCCTGGATTCGAGACCCAGTACTTC. The encoded protein is CASTLRPGPGFETQYF.